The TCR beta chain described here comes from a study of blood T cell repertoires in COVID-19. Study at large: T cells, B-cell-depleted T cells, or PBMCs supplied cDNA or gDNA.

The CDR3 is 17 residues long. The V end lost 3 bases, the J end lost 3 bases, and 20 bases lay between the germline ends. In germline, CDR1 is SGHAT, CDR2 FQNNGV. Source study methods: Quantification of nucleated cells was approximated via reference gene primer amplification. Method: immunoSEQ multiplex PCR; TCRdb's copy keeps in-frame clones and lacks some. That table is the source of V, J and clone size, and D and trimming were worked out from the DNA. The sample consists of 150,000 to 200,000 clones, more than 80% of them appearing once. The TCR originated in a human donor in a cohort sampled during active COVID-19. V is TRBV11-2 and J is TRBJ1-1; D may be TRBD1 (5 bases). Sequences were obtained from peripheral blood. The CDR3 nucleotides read TGTGCCAGCAGCTTTCGTTCGAAGGGGACTGGTCACACTGAAGCTTTCTTT. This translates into CASSFRSKGTGHTEAFF.